This TCR beta chain was profiled in a study of cytomegalovirus exposure and HLA in healthy donors (TCRdb year 2017). About the study as a whole: An earlier analysis of about 560 of the donors reported approximately 280 Gb of sequence data and approximately 120 million unique TCR beta sequences obtained from about 170 million T cells. In an earlier analysis of about 590 of the donors, high-throughput TCR beta sequencing was used to judge whether each TCR beta V gene segment behaved as functional or pseudogenic. An early release that covered roughly 600 HLA-typed donors contained approximately 300 gigabases of sequencing data and some 87 million unique TCR sequences. Using immunosequencing, the study profiled T cell repertoires from 500 to 800 subjects and related those repertoires to cytomegalovirus serostatus. Among the approximately 420 genotyped donors, 81% belonged to the genetic ancestry cluster associated with self-reported Caucasian donors. Across some 400 genotyped donors of the cohort, an average of roughly 250,000 unique TCR beta nucleotide sequences per donor were sequenced, and about a sixth of those sequences were non-productive. Because of strong linkage in the cohort, roughly five DR-DQ haplotypes were treated as single units for association and clustering. High-throughput TCR immunosequencing, statistical association of individual TCRs with disease status, and machine learning were combined to predict cytomegalovirus infection status. The study aimed to test whether signatures of past pathogen exposure could be identified by cataloging public T cell receptors. Besides the first cohort of 666 subjects, a separate validation cohort made up of 120 different subjects was used. Typing coverage differed by locus: A, B, C, DRB1 and DQB1 were typed in about 629-630 donors, DQA1 in about 510, DPA1 in over 600, and DPB1 in 400 to 490. To study patterns of TCR occurrence, a later analysis re-analyzed previously published TCR beta repertoires from around 700 donors and added high-resolution HLA genotyping. In a later genetic analysis, genome-wide SNP genotypes for about 55% of the roughly 700 donors were used, and that subset was treated as a discovery cohort. All discovery cohort repertoires had been generated on a single sequencing platform. Rather than using new phenotypic data, the later analysis identified candidate immune exposures from TCR beta sequences and from how often those sequences occurred across donors. Donor age, sex, ethnicity and CMV serostatus were collected together with the repertoire data. HLA typing covered class I and class II loci at four-digit resolution. General conclusions and limits of the study: Some IMGT-functional V segments, including TRBV6-2 and TRBV6-3, could not be distinguished by the 87-base-pair reads and were therefore excluded. Because counts were too low, about 15 rarely observed V segments, including chromosome 9 orphons, were left out of the earlier analysis of 587 of the donors. It was suggested by the authors that the approach could potentially be generalized to other disease states and immunological phenotypes. In a later analysis, about 16,000 TCR beta sequences were associated with specific HLA alleles at a false discovery rate of 0.05. CMV serostatus was the only immune exposure information available for the cohort. In this cohort, only TCR beta chains were sequenced, and detectable features were limited by the absence of alpha or paired-chain data. An earlier analysis of approximately 570 of the donors showed that most TCR beta V segments appeared in productive rearrangements either about 90% or about 30% of the time, which broadly matched IMGT annotations. Linkage disequilibrium might explain the correlated functional status among segregating V segments, but an unknown experimental factor could not be ruled out. Compared with equally common non-associated chains, HLA-associated TCR beta chains in a later analysis were more clonally expanded and had lower generation probabilities. The classifier was reported to diagnose cytomegalovirus status with high specificity and sensitivity in both the original and validation cohorts. Three of the identified cytomegalovirus-associated TCR beta chains were confirmed in vitro to be specific for cytomegalovirus antigens. When HLA alleles, especially DR and DQ, strongly co-occurred, attributing TCR associations to individual alleles was difficult. An association between a missense DCLRE1C variant and V-gene and J-gene trimming of TCR beta chains was found in a later genetic analysis and replicated in an independent cohort. The presence/absence analyses assumed that sequencing depth was roughly uniform across donors, and that assumption may not be true. Several of the top co-occurrence clusters appeared to be linked to parvovirus B19, influenza, CMV and Epstein-Barr virus, according to a later analysis. In a later genetic analysis, fewer N-insertions in productive TCRs were reported among donors in an Asian-associated ancestry cluster than the 666-donor mean. According to a later analysis, TCR association rates differed among HLA loci, with DRB1 alleles showing the most associated TCRs and HLA-C alleles showing the fewest. A further reported finding was that TCR beta sequences accurately predicted the HLA-A and HLA-B alleles for most subjects in the first cohort. Across donors, most TCR sequences were observed very rarely, whereas some public TCRs were present in many individuals. In the study, 164 TCR beta chains were listed as associated with cytomegalovirus. A cluster of highly shared sequence variants was judged likely to be a technical artifact of the sequencing pipeline. According to a later analysis, most CMV-associated TCR beta chains appeared to be HLA-restricted, and the HLA associations seemed to be driven largely by CMV exposure. Because HLA typing was unavailable for some donors at each locus, only the typed subset was used in association tests.

In total, approximately 700 healthy bone marrow donors made up the cohort. At the time of sampling, every cohort member was nominally healthy, though immune exposures that went unrecorded were likely present. The donor was CMV seronegative and belonged to the group of roughly 330 seronegative cohort members. Each donor provided a peripheral blood sample, and peripheral blood mononuclear cells were used for TCR beta sequencing. The Qiagen DNeasy Blood Extraction Kit was used to extract genomic DNA from the blood cell samples. Concerning this clone itself: No cognate antigen has been identified for it. It has no much larger one-base neighbor in the sample; base qualities were not kept.

Library prep was done by the immunoSEQ multiplex PCR assay. For the multiplex PCR, a mixture combining 60 forward primers for TCR Vbeta segments and 13 reverse primers for TCR Jbeta segments was used. The CDR3 region of rearranged TCR beta genes was amplified from genomic DNA with a multiplex PCR assay. Amplified TCR beta libraries were sequenced as 87-base-pair reads on the Illumina HiSeq System. On the study's bioinformatics: A later analysis tallied 75 million to 95 million unique TCR beta chains across the 700 or so repertoires, and approximately 12 million of those chains were shared by two or more donors. To remove PCR and sequencing errors, raw reads were error-corrected and collapsed into unique sequences using a nearest-neighbor algorithm that merged closely related sequences. CDR3 sequences were aligned to IMGT reference sequences to assign V, D and J gene segments. For a sequence to be retained, a match of at least six nucleotides was required to both a V gene segment and a J gene segment. Rearrangements were called productive when the CDR3 lacked stop codons and stayed in frame with V and J; all others were non-productive. Following IMGT convention, CDR3 was defined as the stretch from the second conserved V-encoded cysteine up to the conserved J-encoded phenylalanine. In an earlier analysis of some 550 of the donors, sequences lacking an unambiguous match to a single V gene segment were excluded. In an earlier analysis of approximately 550 of the donors, V segments were called functional above 56.7% productive rearrangements and were called segregating when the between-donor standard deviation exceeded 5%. A statistical classification framework was built to diagnose cytomegalovirus status from the catalog of TCR beta chain sequences. In a later analysis, TCR nucleotide sequences were compared against IMGT/GENE-DB human TR gene sequences so that V and J genes could be assigned. The TCRdist pipeline was used in a later analysis to assign CDR3 sequences and most-parsimonious VDJ recombination scenarios. A later analysis defined each TCR beta chain by its CDR3 amino acid sequence plus V-gene family, and excluded reads lacking a unique V-gene family. In a later analysis, 550 to 650 highly shared, low-generation-probability nucleotide sequences were removed to address suspected cross-contamination and a sequencing artifact. For each public chain, a later analysis derived a clonal expansion index from normalized ranks of inferred template counts within each repertoire. In a later analysis, generation probabilities were computed using a VDJ recombination model fitted to out-of-frame rearrangements, and the results were checked against IGoR. Hypergeometric tests were used in a later analysis to score TCR-TCR, TCR-HLA and TCR-CMV co-occurrence, with a repertoire-size bias correction applied to the TCR pairs. A later analysis estimated false discovery rates by permuting HLA or CMV assignments 20 times. In a later analysis, co-occurring TCRs were grouped with DBSCAN, and TCRdist sequence similarity was added when clustering was performed within HLA-allele-positive subsets. Co-occurrence clustering excluded repertoires with fewer than 30,000 or more than 120,000 public chains, plus five with anomalous nucleotide sharing. The immuneACCESS repertoire file appears here via TCRdb, limited to in-frame rearrangements. These files lack a portion of the clones; in checked studies, under half of the deficit traces to unresolved V genes, and the cause of the others is not known. V, J and clone size are taken as reported in that table, and D and trimming were inferred from the DNA itself. The sample has around 260,000 clones on record, 75% to 90% of them singletons. The top ten clones comprise 0.3% of the sample.

The CDR3 has 16 amino acids, counting the end cysteine and phenylalanine. Only the CDR3 portion is preserved as DNA: 48 bases, with reading frame beginning at the first base. Relative to germline, V is 5 bases shorter and J is 2 bases shorter, with 16 bases between their ends. CDR1 and CDR2, per the germline V gene, are MDHEN and SYDVKM. The V and J genes are TRBV28 and TRBJ2-1; TRBD2 is perhaps the D gene, given 6 matching bases. The receptor was isolated from a girl aged 2 to 9 in good health and CMV-seronegative. Sequences were obtained from PBMCs. At the DNA level, the sequence is TGTGCCAGCAGTCTCCCCACTAGCTCAACCTACAATGAGCAGTTCTTC. This codes for CASSLPTSSTYNEQFF.